This TCR beta chain was captured in a study of a mutant IDH1 vaccine in newly diagnosed glioma. Study-wide points: Pseudoprogression appeared unlinked to shifts in leading peripheral T cell clonotypes. Researchers report vaccine-induced immune responses in roughly 94% of patients.

Only in-frame clones appear in the TCRdb table, and some are missing; sequencing was by immunoSEQ multiplex PCR. The repertoire holds more than 50,000 clones, with approximately 83% as singletons. Time point: baseline, week 1 (first vaccination visit). Treatment here: pre-vaccination baseline after standard-of-care therapy. The donor cohort comprised cases of new WHO grade 3 or 4 IDH1-mutant, ATRX-lost astrocytoma. The V gene's germline CDR1 is MNHNY and CDR2 SVGAGI (reference sequence). The CDR3 has 15 amino acids. The V and J ends lost 2 bases and 7 bases, in that order; junction bases with no gene match: 9. Comments on this clone: Its antigen is currently unknown.

Material: PBMCs, obtained from a glioma patient treated with radiotherapy, temozolomide or both. This receptor was taken from a man aged 25-40 years with glioma. The chain recombines TRBV6-6 with TRBJ1-1, with TRBD1 matching over 8 bases. The CDR3 region has the DNA TGTGCCAGCAGTTACCTCGCTCAGGGGGCGAATGAAGCTTTCTTT. As protein: CASSYLAQGANEAFF.